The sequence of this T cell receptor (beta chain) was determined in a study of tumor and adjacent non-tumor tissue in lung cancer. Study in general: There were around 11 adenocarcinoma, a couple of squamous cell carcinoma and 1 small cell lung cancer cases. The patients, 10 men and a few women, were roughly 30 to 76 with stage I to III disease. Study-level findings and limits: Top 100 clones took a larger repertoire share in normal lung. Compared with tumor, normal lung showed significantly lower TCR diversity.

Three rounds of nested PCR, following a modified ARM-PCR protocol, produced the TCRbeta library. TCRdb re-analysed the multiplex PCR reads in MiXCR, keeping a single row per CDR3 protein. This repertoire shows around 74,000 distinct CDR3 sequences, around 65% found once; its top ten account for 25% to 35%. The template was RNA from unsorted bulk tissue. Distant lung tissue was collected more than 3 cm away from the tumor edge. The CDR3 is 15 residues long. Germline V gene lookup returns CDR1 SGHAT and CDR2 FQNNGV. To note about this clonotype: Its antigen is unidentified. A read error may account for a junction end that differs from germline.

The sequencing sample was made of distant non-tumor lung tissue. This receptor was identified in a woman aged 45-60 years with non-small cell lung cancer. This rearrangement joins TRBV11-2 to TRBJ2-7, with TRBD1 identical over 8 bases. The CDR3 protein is CASNLVTGVTYEQYF. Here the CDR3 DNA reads TGTGCCAGCAACTTAGTGACAGGGGTTACCTATGAGCAGTACTTC.